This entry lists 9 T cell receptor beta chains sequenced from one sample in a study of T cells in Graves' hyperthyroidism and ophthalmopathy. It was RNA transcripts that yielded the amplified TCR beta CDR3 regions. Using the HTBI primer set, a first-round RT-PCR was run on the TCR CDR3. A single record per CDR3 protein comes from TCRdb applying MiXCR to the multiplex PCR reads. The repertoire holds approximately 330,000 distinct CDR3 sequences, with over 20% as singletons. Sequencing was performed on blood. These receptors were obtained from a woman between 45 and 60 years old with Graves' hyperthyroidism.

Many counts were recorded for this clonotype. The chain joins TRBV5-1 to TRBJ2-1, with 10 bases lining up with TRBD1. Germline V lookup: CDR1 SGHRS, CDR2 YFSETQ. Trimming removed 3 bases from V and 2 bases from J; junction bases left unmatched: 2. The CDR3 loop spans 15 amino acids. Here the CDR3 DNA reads TGCGCCAGCAGCTCCGGACAGGGGGCCTACAATGAGCAGTTCTTC. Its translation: CASSSGQGAYNEQFF.

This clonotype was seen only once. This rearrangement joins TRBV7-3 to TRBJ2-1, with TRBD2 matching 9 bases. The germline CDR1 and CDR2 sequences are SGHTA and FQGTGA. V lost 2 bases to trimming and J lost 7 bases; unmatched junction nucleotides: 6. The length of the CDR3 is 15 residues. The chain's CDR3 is CASSLSAGGGNEQFF. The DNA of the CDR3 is TGTGCCAGCAGCTTATCAGCGGGAGGTGGTAATGAGCAGTTCTTC.

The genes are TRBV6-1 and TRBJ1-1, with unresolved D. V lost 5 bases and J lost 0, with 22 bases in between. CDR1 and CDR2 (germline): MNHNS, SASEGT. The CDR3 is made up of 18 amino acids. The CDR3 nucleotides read TGTGCCAGCAGTTCCCGGGTGGCGATCTTACTAATGAACACTGAAGCTTTCTTT. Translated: CASSSRVAILLMNTEAFF.

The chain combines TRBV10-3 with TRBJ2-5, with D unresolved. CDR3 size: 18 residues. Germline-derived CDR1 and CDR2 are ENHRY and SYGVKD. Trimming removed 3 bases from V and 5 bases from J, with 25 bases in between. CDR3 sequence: CAISESRVLEWGGETQYF. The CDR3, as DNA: TGTGCCATCAGTGAATCCCGCGTATTGGAGTGGGGTGGGGAGACCCAGTACTTC.

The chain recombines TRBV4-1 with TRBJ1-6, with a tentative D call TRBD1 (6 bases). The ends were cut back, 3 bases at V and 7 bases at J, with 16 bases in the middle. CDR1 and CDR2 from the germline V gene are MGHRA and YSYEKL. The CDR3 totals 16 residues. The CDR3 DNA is TGCGCCAGCAGCCAGGCCGGGACAATCGTAAATTCACCCCTCCACTTT. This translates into CASSQAGTIVNSPLHF.

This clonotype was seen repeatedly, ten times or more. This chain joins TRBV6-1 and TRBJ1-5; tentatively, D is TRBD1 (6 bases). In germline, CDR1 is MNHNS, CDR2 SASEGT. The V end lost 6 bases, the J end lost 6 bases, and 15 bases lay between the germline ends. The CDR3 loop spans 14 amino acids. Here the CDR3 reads CASRGHEMGQPQHF. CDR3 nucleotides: TGTGCCAGCAGGGGACACGAAATGGGTCAGCCCCAGCATTTT.

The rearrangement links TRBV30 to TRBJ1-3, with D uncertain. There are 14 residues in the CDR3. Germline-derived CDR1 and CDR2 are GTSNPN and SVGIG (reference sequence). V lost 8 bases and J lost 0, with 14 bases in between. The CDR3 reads CARYYRFSGNTIYF. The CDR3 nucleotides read TGTGCCCGCTACTATCGTTTCTCTGGAAACACCATATATTTT.

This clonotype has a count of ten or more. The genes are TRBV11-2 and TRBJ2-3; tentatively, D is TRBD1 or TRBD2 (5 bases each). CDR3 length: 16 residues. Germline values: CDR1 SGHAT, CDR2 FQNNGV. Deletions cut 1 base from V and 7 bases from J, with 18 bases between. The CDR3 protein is CASSLVNRGGGNTQYF. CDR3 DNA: TGTGCCAGCAGCTTAGTTAATAGGGGCGGAGGCAATACGCAGTATTTT.

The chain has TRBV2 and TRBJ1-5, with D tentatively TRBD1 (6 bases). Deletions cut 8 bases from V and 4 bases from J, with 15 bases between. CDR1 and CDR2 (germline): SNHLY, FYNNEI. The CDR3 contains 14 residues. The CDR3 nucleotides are TGTGCCAGCCGAGAGTGGGGGCAGAATCAGCCCCAGCATTTT. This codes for CASREWGQNQPQHF.